A selection of T cell receptor beta chains follows, all from one sample in a study of regulatory T cells in long-lasting Graves disease. TCRdb analysed the multiplex PCR reads with MiXCR anew, one entry per CDR3 protein. The table lists approximately 470,000 distinct CDR3 sequences, 20% to 25% of them singletons. Sequencing was performed on peripheral blood mononuclear cells (PBMCs), taken when the disease was refractory, from a patient treated with antithyroid drugs. These receptors originate from a female donor with Graves disease. The CDR3 runs from the conserved cysteine through the conserved F or W. The D gene is left open where the match is weak. Only some rows state a clone size, as once, few, many or a class for expanded clones.

D gene: TRBD1; clone size: many; V gene: TRBV6-1; J gene: TRBJ1-1; CDR3 protein: CASSLIHRGPMNTEAFF; CDR3 DNA: TGTGCCAGCAGTCTAATACACAGGGGGCCCATGAACACTGAAGCTTTCTTT
D gene: NA; clone size: few; V gene: TRBV7-9; J gene: TRBJ2-7; CDR3 protein: CASSFVRSDEQYF; CDR3 DNA: TGTGCCAGCAGCTTCGTCCGATCGGACGAGCAGTACTTC
D gene: TRBD1; clone size: NA; V gene: TRBV11-1; J gene: TRBJ1-2; CDR3 protein: CASSPGDRGQYGYTF; CDR3 DNA: TGTGCCAGCAGCCCGGGGGACAGGGGCCAGTATGGCTACACCTTC
D gene: NA; clone size: NA; V gene: TRBV11-2; J gene: TRBJ1-1; CDR3 protein: CASSSRGSSTEAFF; CDR3 DNA: TGTGCCAGCAGCTCAAGAGGGAGCAGCACTGAAGCTTTCTTT
D gene: TRBD2; clone size: many; V gene: TRBV29-1; J gene: TRBJ2-7; CDR3 protein: CSVRTSGSYEQYF; CDR3 DNA: TGCAGCGTTAGGACTAGCGGGAGCTACGAGCAGTACTTC
D gene: TRBD1; clone size: many; V gene: TRBV28; J gene: TRBJ1-2; CDR3 protein: CASSSSPMGQGYGYTF; CDR3 DNA: TGTGCCAGCAGTTCCTCTCCTATGGGACAGGGATATGGCTACACCTTC
D gene: TRBD2; clone size: few; V gene: TRBV27; J gene: TRBJ2-2; CDR3 protein: CASSFLAGRVGELFF; CDR3 DNA: TGTGCCAGCAGTTTTCTAGCGGGAAGGGTCGGGGAGCTGTTTTTT
D gene: NA; clone size: few; V gene: TRBV13; J gene: TRBJ2-5; CDR3 protein: CASSSPWGARETQYF; CDR3 DNA: TGTGCCAGCAGCTCCCCTTGGGGGGCCCGGGAGACCCAGTACTTC
D gene: NA; clone size: NA; V gene: TRBV30; J gene: TRBJ1-5; CDR3 protein: CAWGPDQPQHF; CDR3 DNA: TGTGCCTGGGGGCCCGATCAGCCCCAGCATTTT
D gene: NA; clone size: few; V gene: TRBV3-1; J gene: TRBJ1-1; CDR3 protein: CASSPHLGRTEAFF; CDR3 DNA: TGTGCCAGCAGCCCGCATTTGGGCCGCACTGAAGCTTTCTTT
D gene: NA; clone size: NA; V gene: TRBV6-1; J gene: TRBJ2-2; CDR3 protein: CASSPGLRELFF; CDR3 DNA: TGTGCCAGCAGCCCCGGTCTCCGGGAGCTGTTTTTT
D gene: NA; clone size: many; V gene: TRBV28; J gene: TRBJ1-2; CDR3 protein: CASTRRGTPWGYTF; CDR3 DNA: TGTGCCAGCACCCGGCGGGGTACCCCTTGGGGCTACACCTTC
D gene: NA; clone size: NA; V gene: TRBV28; J gene: TRBJ2-2; CDR3 protein: CASSFGDLRGELFF; CDR3 DNA: TGTGCCAGCAGTTTTGGGGACCTTAGGGGGGAGCTGTTTTTT
D gene: NA; clone size: NA; V gene: TRBV5-5; J gene: TRBJ1-1; CDR3 protein: CASSLTDGAEAFF; CDR3 DNA: TGTGCCAGCAGCCTCACTGACGGGGCTGAAGCTTTCTTT
D gene: TRBD2; clone size: NA; V gene: TRBV11-2; J gene: TRBJ2-1; CDR3 protein: CASSLLAGGWEQFF; CDR3 DNA: TGTGCCAGCAGCCTACTAGCGGGAGGGTGGGAGCAGTTCTTC
D gene: TRBD2; clone size: NA; V gene: TRBV7-2; J gene: TRBJ2-3; CDR3 protein: CDSSLVVGLAGGGTQYF; CDR3 DNA: TGTGACAGCAGCTTAGTTGTCGGACTAGCGGGGGGGGGCACGCAGTATTTT
D gene: TRBD2; clone size: NA; V gene: TRBV7-3; J gene: TRBJ2-3; CDR3 protein: CASSPLAGGTPDTQYF; CDR3 DNA: TGTGCCAGCAGCCCGCTAGCGGGAGGGACCCCAGATACGCAGTATTTT
D gene: NA; clone size: NA; V gene: TRBV5-1; J gene: TRBJ1-3; CDR3 protein: CASSLEGISGNTIYF; CDR3 DNA: TGCGCCAGCAGCTTGGAGGGAATCTCTGGAAACACCATATATTTT
D gene: TRBD1; clone size: NA; V gene: TRBV13; J gene: TRBJ2-7; CDR3 protein: CASSLGGQGRLYEQYF; CDR3 DNA: TGTGCCAGCAGCTTAGGAGGACAGGGACGCCTTTACGAGCAGTACTTC
D gene: NA; clone size: NA; V gene: TRBV7-8; J gene: TRBJ1-1; CDR3 protein: CASSFDRTGTEAFF; CDR3 DNA: TGTGCCAGCAGCTTCGACCGAACGGGCACTGAAGCTTTCTTT
D gene: NA; clone size: NA; V gene: TRBV18; J gene: TRBJ2-7; CDR3 protein: CASSRTESSGYEQYF; CDR3 DNA: TGTGCCAGCTCACGGACAGAATCCTCAGGTTACGAGCAGTACTTC
D gene: TRBD2; clone size: NA; V gene: TRBV29-1; J gene: TRBJ2-7; CDR3 protein: CSVRTSGSDEQYF; CDR3 DNA: TGCAGCGTACGGACTAGCGGGAGCGACGAGCAGTACTTC
D gene: TRBD1; clone size: many; V gene: TRBV20-1; J gene: TRBJ2-1; CDR3 protein: CSVPTGTGDNEQFF; CDR3 DNA: TGCAGTGTTCCCACCGGGACAGGGGACAATGAGCAGTTCTTC
D gene: TRBD2; clone size: many; V gene: TRBV28; J gene: TRBJ2-4; CDR3 protein: CASSLPSGVMCHF; CDR3 DNA: TGTGCCAGCAGTTTGCCTAGCGGAGTCATGTGTCACTTC
D gene: TRBD2; clone size: many; V gene: TRBV6-5; J gene: TRBJ2-5; CDR3 protein: CASSYSSSGRSQETQYF; CDR3 DNA: TGTGCCAGCAGTTACTCGAGTAGCGGGAGGTCTCAAGAGACCCAGTACTTC
D gene: NA; clone size: NA; V gene: TRBV7-8; J gene: TRBJ1-2; CDR3 protein: CASSLEGLIYGYTF; CDR3 DNA: TGTGCCAGCAGCTTAGAAGGGCTGATTTATGGCTACACCTTC
D gene: NA; clone size: NA; V gene: TRBV30; J gene: TRBJ2-6; CDR3 protein: CAWSVGIFSSGANVLTF; CDR3 DNA: TGTGCCTGGAGTGTCGGCATTTTCAGCTCTGGGGCCAACGTCCTGACTTTC
D gene: NA; clone size: many; V gene: TRBV20-1; J gene: TRBJ1-4; CDR3 protein: CSATTRDLTATNEKLFF; CDR3 DNA: TGCAGTGCTACCACCCGGGACTTGACTGCAACTAATGAAAAACTGTTTTTT
D gene: TRBD1; clone size: many; V gene: TRBV28; J gene: TRBJ1-5; CDR3 protein: CASSPGGRNQPQHF; CDR3 DNA: TGTGCCAGCAGTCCAGGGGGTAGGAATCAGCCCCAGCATTTT
D gene: NA; clone size: NA; V gene: TRBV19; J gene: TRBJ1-2; CDR3 protein: CASSEDRGLSYGYTF; CDR3 DNA: TGTGCCAGTAGTGAGGACAGAGGCCTATCCTATGGCTACACCTTC
D gene: TRBD2; clone size: many; V gene: TRBV12-3/TRBV12-4; J gene: TRBJ2-7; CDR3 protein: CASSLILTSGMSRLTYEQYF; CDR3 DNA: TGTGCCAGCAGTCTTATATTGACTAGCGGGATGTCAAGATTAACGTACGAGCAGTACTTC
D gene: NA; clone size: once; V gene: TRBV28; J gene: TRBJ1-5; CDR3 protein: CASSPGTMGNQPQHF; CDR3 DNA: TGTGCCAGCAGTCCCGGGACAATGGGCAATCAGCCCCAGCATTTT
D gene: NA; clone size: many; V gene: TRBV6-2/TRBV6-3; J gene: TRBJ2-7; CDR3 protein: CASSYSFSVGEQYF; CDR3 DNA: TGTGCCAGCAGTTACTCGTTCAGCGTAGGAGAGCAGTACTTC
D gene: NA; clone size: many; V gene: TRBV6-1; J gene: TRBJ1-5; CDR3 protein: CASSEGEGLRNQPQHF; CDR3 DNA: TGTGCCAGCAGTGAAGGCGAGGGGCTTCGCAATCAGCCCCAGCATTTT
D gene: NA; clone size: NA; V gene: TRBV7-6; J gene: TRBJ2-7; CDR3 protein: CASSISSTGWGGGEQYF; CDR3 DNA: TGTGCCAGCAGTATCAGCTCGACAGGCTGGGGGGGGGGCGAGCAGTACTTC
D gene: NA; clone size: many; V gene: TRBV12-3/TRBV12-4; J gene: TRBJ2-4; CDR3 protein: CASSHSGLAKNIQYF; CDR3 DNA: TGTGCCAGCAGTCATAGCGGACTAGCCAAAAACATTCAGTACTTC
D gene: TRBD2; clone size: many; V gene: TRBV24-1; J gene: TRBJ2-7; CDR3 protein: CATSDGTSLEQYF; CDR3 DNA: TGTGCCACCAGTGATGGGACTAGCCTCGAGCAGTACTTC
D gene: NA; clone size: many; V gene: TRBV6-5; J gene: TRBJ2-2; CDR3 protein: CASSYGEGWRGLNTGELFF; CDR3 DNA: TGTGCCAGCAGTTATGGCGAGGGGTGGCGGGGGCTAAACACCGGGGAGCTGTTTTTT
D gene: NA; clone size: NA; V gene: TRBV24-1; J gene: TRBJ2-2; CDR3 protein: CATSDLDSTGELFF; CDR3 DNA: TGTGCCACCAGTGATTTGGACAGCACCGGGGAGCTGTTTTTT
D gene: TRBD2; clone size: NA; V gene: TRBV25-1; J gene: TRBJ2-7; CDR3 protein: CASRPSGTSYEQYF; CDR3 DNA: TGTGCCAGCAGGCCTAGCGGGACGTCCTACGAGCAGTACTTC
D gene: TRBD2; clone size: NA; V gene: TRBV19; J gene: TRBJ2-7; CDR3 protein: CASSTAGTSTREQYF; CDR3 DNA: TGTGCCAGTAGTACTGCCGGGACTAGCACCAGGGAGCAGTACTTC
D gene: TRBD1; clone size: few; V gene: TRBV27; J gene: TRBJ2-7; CDR3 protein: CASAGTGPSYEQYF; CDR3 DNA: TGTGCCAGTGCCGGGACAGGGCCCTCCTACGAGCAGTACTTC
D gene: NA; clone size: many; V gene: TRBV28; J gene: TRBJ2-7; CDR3 protein: CASQNTGTAYEQYF; CDR3 DNA: TGTGCCAGTCAAAACACAGGGACGGCGTACGAGCAGTACTTC
D gene: NA; clone size: many; V gene: TRBV4-3; J gene: TRBJ1-4; CDR3 protein: CASSQDGDEKLFF; CDR3 DNA: TGCGCCAGCAGCCAAGATGGAGATGAAAAACTGTTTTTT
D gene: TRBD2; clone size: NA; V gene: TRBV10-3; J gene: TRBJ2-5; CDR3 protein: CAIRGLAAETQYF; CDR3 DNA: TGTGCCATCAGAGGACTAGCCGCGGAGACCCAGTACTTC
D gene: NA; clone size: many; V gene: TRBV28; J gene: TRBJ2-5; CDR3 protein: CASSLEEETQYF; CDR3 DNA: TGTGCCAGCAGTTTGGAGGAAGAGACCCAGTACTTC
D gene: TRBD2; clone size: few; V gene: TRBV20-1; J gene: TRBJ2-5; CDR3 protein: CSATGTSEETQYF; CDR3 DNA: TGCAGTGCCACCGGGACTAGCGAAGAGACCCAGTACTTC
D gene: TRBD1; clone size: many; V gene: TRBV30; J gene: TRBJ1-2; CDR3 protein: CAWSSGQGNYGYTF; CDR3 DNA: TGTGCCTGGTCTTCGGGACAGGGCAACTATGGCTACACCTTC
D gene: NA; clone size: NA; V gene: TRBV19; J gene: TRBJ1-5; CDR3 protein: CASSIRGINQPQHF; CDR3 DNA: TGTGCCAGTAGTATCCGGGGGATCAATCAGCCCCAGCATTTT